Presented here are 3 T cell receptor beta chains from one specimen sequenced in a study of blood T cells in healthy people across ages. Together with a sample-barcoded 5' primer, a J-beta primer mix was included in a second PCR lasting about 7 to 11 cycles. TCRdb re-called the 5' RACE reads through MiXCR, storing one row per CDR3 protein. The sample records around 780,000 distinct CDR3 sequences, roughly 50% being singletons. Sequencing was carried out using blood. Receptors originate from a middle-aged man in good health.

V is TRBV10-3 and J is TRBJ2-7; TRBD1 is a possible D gene (6 bases). Trimming cost V 1 base and J 0 bases, with 13 bases left between them. The germline CDR1 and CDR2 sequences are ENHRY and SYGVKD. This CDR3 has 16 amino acids. The CDR3 loop is CAISEWWQGISYEQYF. The DNA of the CDR3 is TGTGCCATCAGTGAGTGGTGGCAGGGGATCTCCTACGAGCAGTACTTC.

This rearrangement joins TRBV7-9 to TRBJ2-3; TRBD1 aligns across 9 bases. The CDR3 extends over 15 amino acids. CDR1 and CDR2 (germline): SEHNR, FQNEAQ (reference sequence). With 3 bases clipped from V and 4 bases from J, the junction kept 5 bases outside the gene matches. The CDR3 loop reads CASSFGGQGPDTQYF. As DNA, the CDR3 is TGTGCCAGCAGCTTTGGGGGACAGGGCCCAGATACGCAGTATTTT.

V and J are TRBV6-1 and TRBJ2-7; 7 positions match TRBD1. The CDR3 loop spans 12 amino acids. CDR1 and CDR2 (germline): MNHNS, SASEGT. V lost 5 bases to trimming and J lost 6 bases; unmatched junction nucleotides: 4. The CDR3 nucleotides read TGTGCCAGCAGTCGACAGGGATGCGAGCAGTACTTC. It codes for CASSRQGCEQYF.